This entry concerns a single TCR beta chain. Its antigen is currently unknown. TCRdb recomputed calls from the 5' RACE reads with MiXCR, one row per CDR3 protein. The sample consists of 500,000 or so distinct CDR3 sequences, 13% to 15% of them appearing once. This specimen belongs to a study of identical twins. Study-wide results and caveats: Abundant beta clonotypes from cord blood had fewer insertions, unlike memory repertoires, which showed none.

Only healthy Caucasians were enrolled as donors. These data were also filed under a second study, of yellow fever vaccine responses in identical twins.

The sample consisted of CD4+ T cells sorted from blood. This clonotype was obtained from a woman under 30 in good health.

DNA for the CDR3: TGTGCCAGCAGTGACCACCTTCCAGGACAGGGGAAAGAGACCCAGTACTTC. Its translation: CASSDHLPGQGKETQYF. The chain carries TRBV2 and TRBJ2-5; TRBD1 aligns across 9 bases. V lost 3 bases, J lost 3 bases, and 11 bases stayed unmatched. The CDR3 has 17 residues. Germline CDR1 and CDR2: SNHLY and FYNNEI.